The 18 T cell receptor beta chains presented below share a single source sample, sequenced in a study of blood T cell repertoires in COVID-19 (dated by TCRdb to the early 2020s). The library was produced with the immunoSEQ multiplex PCR assay. TCRdb took this table from immuneACCESS and kept in-frame rearrangements with V and J called. Such tables lack part of the clones; where checked against another copy, unresolved V genes explain under half of the gap, and the rest is unexplained. Present in this sample are roughly 38,000 clones, 84% of which were seen just once. Around 1.6% of the sample lies in the top ten. Sequences were obtained from peripheral blood. These receptors all stem from a man aged 60-69 years with COVID-19, enrolled during active disease.

The chain combines TRBV27 with TRBJ2-7; D gene ambiguous. The CDR3 consists of 14 residues. CDR1 and CDR2 (germline): MNHEY, SMNVEV (reference sequence). V lost 3 bases to trimming and J lost 2 bases, with 11 bases between them. The CDR3 DNA reads as TGTGCCAGCAGTTTTAGTACTCGAGCCTACGAGCAGTACTTC. Protein sequence: CASSFSTRAYEQYF.

V usage is TRBV9 and J usage is TRBJ2-2, with 8 bases aligning to TRBD1. This CDR3 region has 14 residues. Germline V lookup: CDR1 SGDLS, CDR2 YYNGEE. The V segment lost 0 bases and the J segment 7 bases; nucleotides outside the gene matches: 2. This CDR3 is CASSVVQGGGELFF. As DNA, the CDR3 is TGTGCCAGCAGCGTAGTACAGGGGGGCGGGGAGCTGTTTTTT.

This clone was observed once. The chain uses TRBV6-6 and TRBJ1-1, with D maybe TRBD1 (5 bases). The CDR3 totals 14 residues. Trimming removed 2 bases at V and 2 bases at J, with 9 bases between. From germline, CDR1 is MNHNY and CDR2 SVGAGI (reference sequence). As DNA, the CDR3 is TGTGCCAGCAGTTACGGGGGGAGCAACACTGAAGCTTTCTTT. Translating gives CASSYGGSNTEAFF.

The V call is TRBV4-2, the J call TRBJ1-5; D remains ambiguous. Germline V gene data show CDR1 as LGHNA and CDR2 as YNFKEQ. The CDR3 runs to 15 residues. V was shortened by 1 base and J by 2 bases, with 9 bases between the two germline ends. DNA of the CDR3: TGTGCCAGCAGCCAAGGGTCCGAGGGCAATCAGCCCCAGCATTTT. Translation gives CASSQGSEGNQPQHF.

This clone has only a few counts. The V call is TRBV28, the J call TRBJ2-5, with unresolved D. The CDR3 runs to 15 residues. Deletions cut 1 base from V and 3 bases from J, with 12 bases between. Germline CDR1 and CDR2: MDHEN and SYDVKM. The CDR3 loop is CASSLSRALKETQYF. The CDR3 DNA sequence: TGTGCCAGCAGTTTATCCAGAGCGCTCAAAGAGACCCAGTACTTC.

For the CDR3, the DNA is TGTGCCAGCAGCTATACCGGGACAGGGTCCTACGAGCAGTACTTC. Translation gives CASSYTGTGSYEQYF. The chain uses TRBV11-2 and TRBJ2-7, with TRBD1 matching 9 bases. The CDR3 covers 15 residues. Germline V gene lookup returns CDR1 SGHAT and CDR2 FQNNGV. The V and J ends lost 4 bases and 1 base, in that order; junction bases with no gene match: 5. Supplemented by reference TRBV11-2 and TRBJ2-7, the full variable domain reads EAGVAQSPRYKIIEKRQSVAFWCNPISGHATLYWYQQILGQGPKLLIQFQNNGVVDDSQLPKDRFSAERLKGVDSTLKIQPAKLEDSAVYLCASSYTGTGSYEQYFGPGTRLTVT.

This chain joins TRBV2 and TRBJ1-5, with D hard to call. The V gene lost 6 bases and the J gene lost 1 base, with 13 bases spanning the gap. The CDR3 loop spans 15 amino acids. Germline V CDR1 and CDR2: SNHLY, FYNNEI. The CDR3, as DNA: TGTGCCAGCAGCCCGCTTGACACGAGCAATCAGCCCCAGCATTTT. It yields the protein CASSPLDTSNQPQHF.

This chain connects TRBV11-2 to TRBJ2-1; TRBD1 matches 10 bases. CDR1 and CDR2 from the germline V gene are SGHAT and FQNNGV. This CDR3 is 15 amino acids long. Trimming removed 0 bases from V and 9 bases from J; junction bases left unmatched: 5. The CDR3 DNA reads TGTGCCAGCAGCTTAGAGCTGACAGGGGGCGGTGAGCAGTTCTTC. Amino acid sequence: CASSLELTGGGEQFF.

The genes are TRBV7-2 and TRBJ1-1; D might be TRBD1 (6 bases). Between the trimmed V and J ends, which lost 1 base and 8 bases, there was a span of 11 bases. CDR1 is SGHTA, CDR2 FQGNSA, per germline. The CDR3 runs to 13 residues. CDR3 DNA sequence: TGTGCCAGCAGCTTAGTGGGGGCCCCCGAAGCTTTCTTT. It specifies CASSLVGAPEAFF.

V and J are TRBV6-1 and TRBJ1-3, with 8 positions matching TRBD1. This CDR3 has 15 amino acids. From germline, CDR1 is MNHNS and CDR2 SASEGT. Trimming at V came to 1 base and at J to 7 bases, leaving 6 bases not matched to a gene. The CDR3 DNA reads TGTGCCAGCAGTGAAGGCTCGGGACAGGTCAACACCATATATTTT. Translating it yields CASSEGSGQVNTIYF.

The chain employs TRBV3-1 (or the pseudogene TRBV3-2) and TRBJ2-7; 12 bases map to TRBD2. The trim removed 3 bases at V and 4 bases at J, leaving 1 base unmatched. CDR1 LGHDT and CDR2 YNNKEL come from the germline V gene (reference sequence). CDR3 size: 14 residues. CDR3 coding DNA: TGTGCCAGCAGCCAGACTAGCGGGAGTTACGAGCAGTACTTC. It is translated as CASSQTSGSYEQYF.

This chain uses TRBV16 with TRBJ1-4; tentatively, D is TRBD1 (5 bases). Germline V gene data show CDR1 as KGHSY and CDR2 as FQNENV. V was shortened by 10 bases and J by 2 bases, with 14 bases between the two germline ends. The CDR3 is made up of 14 amino acids. For the CDR3, the DNA is TGTGCCACATCGGGGGGAACGACTAATGAAAAACTGTTTTTT. This translates into CATSGGTTNEKLFF.

The chain has TRBV28 and TRBJ1-5; D is perhaps TRBD1 (5 bases). V was clipped by 5 bases and J by 1 base, with 9 bases between them. Looked up from germline, CDR1 is MDHEN and CDR2 is SYDVKM. This CDR3 has 14 amino acids. The CDR3 region is CASSTGGSNQPQHF. CDR3 nucleotides: TGTGCCAGCAGTACCGGGGGAAGCAATCAGCCCCAGCATTTT. The whole variable domain, filled in from reference TRBV28 and TRBJ1-5, reads DVKVTQSSRYLVKRTGEKVFLECVQDMDHENMFWYRQDPGLGLRLIYFSYDVKMKEKGDIPEGYSVSREKKERFSLILESASTNQTSMYLCASSTGGSNQPQHFGDGTRLSIL.

This clone was detected only a few times. Additional DNA sequences in this sample encode the identical CDR3. This chain links TRBV11-3 with TRBJ2-1; 8 bases fit TRBD2. Trimming at V came to 1 base and at J to 4 bases, leaving 3 bases not matched to a gene. The CDR3 has 15 amino acids. Germline CDR1 reads SGHNT; CDR2 reads YENEEA. The CDR3 DNA reads TGTGCCAGCAGCTTAGGCGGGGGGCAGTACAATGAGCAGTTCTTC. It yields the protein CASSLGGGQYNEQFF.

This clone was counted only a few times. The chain is built from TRBV30 and TRBJ1-1, with TRBD1 matching 12 bases. In germline, CDR1 is GTSNPN, CDR2 SVGIG (reference sequence). This CDR3 has 20 residues. V trimming: 1 base; J trimming: 4 bases; junction bases outside the gene matches: 19. The CDR3 bases are TGTGCCTGGAGTGGCCTGCGGGACAGGGGGCCGCAATCGATCGGCACTGAAGCTTTCTTT. Encoded protein: CAWSGLRDRGPQSIGTEAFF.

This chain connects TRBV3-1 (or the pseudogene TRBV3-2) to TRBJ2-3, with unresolved D. CDR3 length: 13 amino acids. With 4 bases removed from V and 5 bases from J, the gap between germline ends came to 10 bases. Germline CDR1 is LGHDT and CDR2 is YNNKEL (reference sequence). The CDR3 DNA is TGTGCCAGCAGCCCATACACGGGAGATACGCAGTATTTT. This translates into CASSPYTGDTQYF.

V is TRBV6-6 and J is TRBJ1-1; TRBD1 matches at 11 bases. The CDR3 spans 15 residues. V trimming: 6 bases; J trimming: 5 bases; junction bases outside the gene matches: 8. The V gene's germline CDR1 is MNHNY and CDR2 SVGAGI (reference sequence). CDR3 protein: CASSPGTGGDTEAFF. The CDR3 DNA reads as TGTGCCAGCAGCCCCGGGACAGGGGGGGATACTGAAGCTTTCTTT.

The chain recombines TRBV24-1 with TRBJ2-3; the match to TRBD1 covers 7 bases. V shed 6 bases and J 6 bases; nucleotides not matched to a gene: 2. This CDR3 comprises 12 residues. CDR1 and CDR2 (germline): KGHDR, SFDVKD. Here the CDR3 reads CATSYRGDTQYF. CDR3 sequence (DNA): TGTGCCACCAGTTACAGGGGTGATACGCAGTATTTT.